This entry is about one TCR beta chain. Other DNA sequences of this sample code for an identical CDR3. Germline V lookup: CDR1 SGHNT, CDR2 YYREEE (reference sequence). The CDR3 contains 15 residues. The ends lost 3 bases at V and 4 bases at J; junction bases unmatched: 2. The data derive from a study of blood T cell repertoires in COVID-19. Overall study: Sources were T cells, B-cell-depleted T cells, or PBMCs; the material itself was cDNA or gDNA.

As processed by the authors: Amplification from reference gene primers served as the basis for estimated nucleated cell counts. Using immunoSEQ multiplex PCR, the repertoire was profiled, and TCRdb retains in-frame clones only, with some absent. That table supplies the V and J calls and clone size; D and trimming were determined from the DNA. Among under 300,000 clones, about nine tenths were seen once, and the ten largest hold around 0.86%. Sequencing input: peripheral blood. This TCR derives from a man aged 25-40 years with COVID-19, enrolled during active disease. This chain joins TRBV5-4 and TRBJ2-5; TRBD2 agrees at 14 bases. CDR3 bases: TGTGCCAGCAGCTCCGGGACTAGCGGGGGAGAGACCCAGTACTTC. Its translation: CASSSGTSGGETQYF.